The present T cell receptor beta chain was sequenced within a study of T cell repertoires in cytomegalovirus infection. On the study more broadly: It was the public TCR beta signatures that indicated both CMV infection and matching HLA type. Study-wide points: CMV-specific HLA-C-restricted TCR beta clonotypes dominated the ex vivo response. Cumulative frequency of public TCR beta families picked out carriers of CMV plus the relevant HLA.

Ten or more counts support this clonotype. Its antigen is still unknown. The V gene's germline CDR1 is LNHDA and CDR2 SQIVND (reference sequence). This CDR3 comprises 12 residues. V dropped 5 bases and J dropped 0 bases, with 5 bases sitting between them. TCRdb itself ran the reads through MiXCR, one entry per CDR3 protein. The table has almost 300,000 distinct CDR3 sequences, about 9.1% seen once. The material sequenced was PBMCs. This sequence was found in a human donor in good health (CMV status not recorded). Some clones in this sample may be carry-over from other donors' samples. This chain links TRBV19 with TRBJ2-7; D call uncertain. The CDR3 here is CASSSASYEQYF. The DNA of the CDR3 is TGTGCCAGTAGTTCGGCCTCCTACGAGCAGTACTTC.